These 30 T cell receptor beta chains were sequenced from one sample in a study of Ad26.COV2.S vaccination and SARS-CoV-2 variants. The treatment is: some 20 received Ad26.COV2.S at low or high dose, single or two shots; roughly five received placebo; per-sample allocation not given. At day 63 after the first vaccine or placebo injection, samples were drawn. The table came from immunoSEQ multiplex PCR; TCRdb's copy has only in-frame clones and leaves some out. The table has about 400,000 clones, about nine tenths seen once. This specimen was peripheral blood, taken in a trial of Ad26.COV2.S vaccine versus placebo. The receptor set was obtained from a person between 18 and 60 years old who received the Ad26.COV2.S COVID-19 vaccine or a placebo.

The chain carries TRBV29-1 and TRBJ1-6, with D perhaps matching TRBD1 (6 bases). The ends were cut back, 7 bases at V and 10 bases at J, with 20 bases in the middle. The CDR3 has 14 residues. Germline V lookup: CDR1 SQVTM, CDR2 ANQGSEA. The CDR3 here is CSGQRGNSESPLHF. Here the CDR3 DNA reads TGCAGCGGCCAGAGGGGGAATTCAGAATCACCCCTCCACTTT.

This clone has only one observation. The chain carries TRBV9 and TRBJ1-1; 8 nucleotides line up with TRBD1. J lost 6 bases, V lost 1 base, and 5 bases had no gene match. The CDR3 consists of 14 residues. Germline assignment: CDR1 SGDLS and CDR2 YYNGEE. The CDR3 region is CASSVQGAGAEAFF. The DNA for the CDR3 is TGTGCCAGCAGCGTACAGGGGGCCGGCGCTGAAGCTTTCTTT.

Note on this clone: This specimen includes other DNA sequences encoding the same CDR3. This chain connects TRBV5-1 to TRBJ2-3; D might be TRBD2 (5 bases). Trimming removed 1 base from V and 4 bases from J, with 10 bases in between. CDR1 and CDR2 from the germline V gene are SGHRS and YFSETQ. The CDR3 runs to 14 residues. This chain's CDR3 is CASSLRTGSDTQYF. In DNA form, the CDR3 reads TGCGCCAGCAGCTTGCGTACGGGGTCAGATACGCAGTATTTT.

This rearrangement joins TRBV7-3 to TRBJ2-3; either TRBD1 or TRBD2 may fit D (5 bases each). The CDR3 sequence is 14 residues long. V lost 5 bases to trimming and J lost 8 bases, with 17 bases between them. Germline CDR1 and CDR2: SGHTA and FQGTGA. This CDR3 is CASSPGTWGVTQYF. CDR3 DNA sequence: TGTGCCAGCAGCCCCGGGACCTGGGGAGTTACGCAGTATTTT.

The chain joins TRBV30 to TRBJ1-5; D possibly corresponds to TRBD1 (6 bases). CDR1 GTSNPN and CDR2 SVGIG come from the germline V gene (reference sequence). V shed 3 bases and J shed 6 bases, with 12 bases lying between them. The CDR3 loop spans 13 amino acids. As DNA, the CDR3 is TGTGCCTGGAGCCTGACAGGAGGTCAGCCCCAGCATTTT. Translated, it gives CAWSLTGGQPQHF. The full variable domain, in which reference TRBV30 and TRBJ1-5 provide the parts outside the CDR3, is SQTIHQWPATLVQPVGSPLSLECTVEGTSNPNLYWYRQAAGRGLQLLFYSVGIGQISSEVPQNLSASRPQDRQFILSSKKLLLSDSGFYLCAWSLTGGQPQHFGDGTRLSIL.

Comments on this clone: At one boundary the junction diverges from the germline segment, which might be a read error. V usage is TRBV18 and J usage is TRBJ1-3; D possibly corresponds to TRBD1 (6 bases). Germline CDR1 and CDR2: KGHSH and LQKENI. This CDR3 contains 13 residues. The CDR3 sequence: CASAPQGGNTIYF. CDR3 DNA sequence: TGTGCCAGCGCACCACAGGGAGGAAACACCATATATTTT.

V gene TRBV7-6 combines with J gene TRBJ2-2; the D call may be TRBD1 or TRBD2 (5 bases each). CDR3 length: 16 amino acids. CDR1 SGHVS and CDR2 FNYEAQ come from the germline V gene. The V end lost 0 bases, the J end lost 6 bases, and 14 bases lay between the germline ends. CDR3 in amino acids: CASSLAVGRSAGELFF. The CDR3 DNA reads TGTGCCAGCAGCTTAGCGGTGGGGCGTAGCGCCGGGGAGCTGTTTTTT.

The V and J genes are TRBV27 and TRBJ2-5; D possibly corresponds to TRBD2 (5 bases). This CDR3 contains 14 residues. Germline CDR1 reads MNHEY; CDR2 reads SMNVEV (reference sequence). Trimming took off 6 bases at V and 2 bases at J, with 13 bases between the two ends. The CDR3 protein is CASSPIDYQETQYF. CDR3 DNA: TGTGCCAGCAGCCCGATAGACTATCAAGAGACCCAGTACTTC.

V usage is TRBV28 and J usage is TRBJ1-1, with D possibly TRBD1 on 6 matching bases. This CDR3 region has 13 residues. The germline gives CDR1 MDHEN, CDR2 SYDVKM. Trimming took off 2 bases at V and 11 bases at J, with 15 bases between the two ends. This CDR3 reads CASSLPRGLGAFF. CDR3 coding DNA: TGTGCCAGCAGTTTACCCAGGGGCCTCGGGGCTTTCTTT.

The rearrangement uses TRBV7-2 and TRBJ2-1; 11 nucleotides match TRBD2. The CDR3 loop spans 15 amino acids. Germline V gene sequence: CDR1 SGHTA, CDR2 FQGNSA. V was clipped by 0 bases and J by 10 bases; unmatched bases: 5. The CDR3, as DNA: TGTGCCAGCAGCTTAGCTAGCGGGAGGGTTGGCGAGCAGTTCTTC. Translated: CASSLASGRVGEQFF.

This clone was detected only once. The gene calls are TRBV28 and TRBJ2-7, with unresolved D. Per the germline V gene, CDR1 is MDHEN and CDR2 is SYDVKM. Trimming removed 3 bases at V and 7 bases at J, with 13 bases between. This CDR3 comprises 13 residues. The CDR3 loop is CASSFRSVREQYF. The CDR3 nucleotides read TGTGCCAGCAGTTTTAGAAGCGTCCGGGAGCAGTACTTC.

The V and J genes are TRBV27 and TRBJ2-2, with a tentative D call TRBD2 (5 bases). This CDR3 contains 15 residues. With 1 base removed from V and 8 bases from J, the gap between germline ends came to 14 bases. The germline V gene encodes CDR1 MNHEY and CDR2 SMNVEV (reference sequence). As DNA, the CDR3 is TGTGCCAGCAGTTTATTCGCCCGAGGGCCGGGGGAGCTGTTTTTT. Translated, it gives CASSLFARGPGELFF.

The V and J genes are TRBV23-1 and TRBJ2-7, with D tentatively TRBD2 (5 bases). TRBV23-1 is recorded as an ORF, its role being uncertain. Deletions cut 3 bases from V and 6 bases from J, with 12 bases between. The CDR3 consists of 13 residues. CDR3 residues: CASSQRQRCEQYF. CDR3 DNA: TGCGCCAGCAGTCAGAGGCAGCGGTGCGAGCAGTACTTC.

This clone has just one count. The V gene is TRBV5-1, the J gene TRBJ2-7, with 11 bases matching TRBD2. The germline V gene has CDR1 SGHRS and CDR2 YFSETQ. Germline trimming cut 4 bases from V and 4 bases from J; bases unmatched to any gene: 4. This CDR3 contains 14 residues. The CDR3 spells CASSQLAGEYEQYF. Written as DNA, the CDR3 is TGCGCCAGCAGCCAACTAGCGGGAGAATACGAGCAGTACTTC.

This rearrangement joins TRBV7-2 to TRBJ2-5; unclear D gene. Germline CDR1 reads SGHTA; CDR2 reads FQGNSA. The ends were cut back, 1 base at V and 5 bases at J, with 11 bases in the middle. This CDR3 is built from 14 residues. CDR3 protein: CASSLVWISETQYF. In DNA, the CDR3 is TGTGCCAGCAGCTTAGTATGGATAAGCGAGACCCAGTACTTC.

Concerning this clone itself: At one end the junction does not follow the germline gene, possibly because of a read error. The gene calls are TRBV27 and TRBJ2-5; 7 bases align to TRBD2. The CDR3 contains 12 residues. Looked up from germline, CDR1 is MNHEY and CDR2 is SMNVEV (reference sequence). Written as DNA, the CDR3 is TGTGCCAGCAGTGGGACTTGGGGGGGTAGGCACTTC. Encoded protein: CASSGTWGGRHF.

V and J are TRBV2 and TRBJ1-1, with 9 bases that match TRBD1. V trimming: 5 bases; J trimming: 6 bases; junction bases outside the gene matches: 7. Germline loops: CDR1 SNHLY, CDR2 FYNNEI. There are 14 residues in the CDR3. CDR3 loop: CASSTDRGFAEAFF. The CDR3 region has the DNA TGTGCCAGCAGTACAGACAGGGGGTTCGCTGAAGCTTTCTTT.

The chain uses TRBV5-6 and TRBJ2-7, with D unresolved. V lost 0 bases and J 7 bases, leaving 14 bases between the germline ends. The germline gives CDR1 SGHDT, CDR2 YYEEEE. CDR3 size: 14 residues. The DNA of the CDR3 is TGTGCCAGCAGCTTGGAGGCAGGAGTGGTGGAGCAGTACTTC. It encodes CASSLEAGVVEQYF.

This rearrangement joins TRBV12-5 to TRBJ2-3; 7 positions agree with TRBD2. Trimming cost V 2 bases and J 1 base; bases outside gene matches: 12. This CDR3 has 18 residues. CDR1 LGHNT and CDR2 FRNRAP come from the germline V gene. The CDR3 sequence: CASGLRGADRGGTDTQYF. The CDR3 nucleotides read TGTGCTAGTGGTTTGAGAGGGGCCGACCGGGGGGGCACAGATACGCAGTATTTT.

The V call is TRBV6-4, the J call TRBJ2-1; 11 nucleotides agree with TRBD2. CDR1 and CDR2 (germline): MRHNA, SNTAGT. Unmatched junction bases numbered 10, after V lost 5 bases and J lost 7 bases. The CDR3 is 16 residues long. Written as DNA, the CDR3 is TGTGCCAGCAGTAAGTCGACTAGCGGGACGGTTAATGAGCAGTTCTTC. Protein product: CASSKSTSGTVNEQFF.

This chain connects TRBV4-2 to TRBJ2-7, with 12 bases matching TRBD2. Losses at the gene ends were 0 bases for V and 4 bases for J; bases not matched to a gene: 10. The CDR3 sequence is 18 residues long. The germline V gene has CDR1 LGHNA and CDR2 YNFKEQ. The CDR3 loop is CASSQDRLAGGPIYEQYF. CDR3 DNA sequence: TGTGCCAGCAGCCAAGATCGGCTAGCGGGAGGGCCGATTTACGAGCAGTACTTC.

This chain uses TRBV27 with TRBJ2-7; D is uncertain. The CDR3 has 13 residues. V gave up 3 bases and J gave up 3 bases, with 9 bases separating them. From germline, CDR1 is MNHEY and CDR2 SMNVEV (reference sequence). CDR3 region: CASSLSIFYEQYF. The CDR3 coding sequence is TGTGCCAGCAGTTTGTCCATCTTCTACGAGCAGTACTTC.

CDR3 sequence (DNA): TGTGCCAGTAGTGTGGCCAGCTCCTACAATGAGCAGTTCTTC. Its translation is CASSVASSYNEQFF. The rearrangement uses TRBV19 and TRBJ2-1; D is unclear. CDR3 length: 14 amino acids. Germline V gene lookup returns CDR1 LNHDA and CDR2 SQIVND (reference sequence). The V and J ends lost 5 bases and 0 bases respectively, with 8 bases between them.

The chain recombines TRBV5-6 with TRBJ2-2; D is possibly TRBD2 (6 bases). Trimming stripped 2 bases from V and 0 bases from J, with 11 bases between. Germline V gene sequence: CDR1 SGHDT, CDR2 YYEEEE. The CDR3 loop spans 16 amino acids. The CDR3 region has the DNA TGTGCCAGCAGCTTCCGGGACTTTCCGAACACCGGGGAGCTGTTTTTT. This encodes CASSFRDFPNTGELFF. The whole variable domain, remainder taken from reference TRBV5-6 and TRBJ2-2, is DAGVTQSPTHLIKTRGQQVTLRCSPKSGHDTVSWYQQALGQGPQFIFQYYEEEERQRGNFPDRFSGHQFPNYSSELNVNALLLGDSALYLCASSFRDFPNTGELFFGEGSRLTVL.

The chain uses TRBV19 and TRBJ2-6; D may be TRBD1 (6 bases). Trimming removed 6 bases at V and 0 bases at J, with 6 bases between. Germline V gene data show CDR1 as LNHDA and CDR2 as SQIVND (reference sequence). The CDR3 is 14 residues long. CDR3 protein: CASRQGSGANVLTF. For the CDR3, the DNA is TGTGCCAGTAGACAGGGCTCTGGGGCCAACGTCCTGACTTTC.

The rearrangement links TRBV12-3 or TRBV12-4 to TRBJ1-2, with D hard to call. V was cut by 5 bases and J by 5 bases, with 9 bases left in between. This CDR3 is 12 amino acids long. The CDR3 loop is CASSTTGYGYTF. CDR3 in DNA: TGTGCCAGCAGTACCACCGGTTATGGCTACACCTTC.

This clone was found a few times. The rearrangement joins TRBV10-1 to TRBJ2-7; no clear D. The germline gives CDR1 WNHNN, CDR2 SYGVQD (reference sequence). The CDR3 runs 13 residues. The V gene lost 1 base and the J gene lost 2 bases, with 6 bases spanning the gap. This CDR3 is CASSEFQAYEQYF. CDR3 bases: TGCGCCAGCAGTGAGTTCCAAGCCTACGAGCAGTACTTC.

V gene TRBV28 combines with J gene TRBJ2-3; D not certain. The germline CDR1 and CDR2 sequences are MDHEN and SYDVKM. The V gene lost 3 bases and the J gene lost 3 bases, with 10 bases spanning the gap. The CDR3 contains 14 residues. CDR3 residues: CASSFRLPTDTQYF. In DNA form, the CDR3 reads TGTGCCAGCAGTTTCCGGCTCCCTACAGATACGCAGTATTTT.

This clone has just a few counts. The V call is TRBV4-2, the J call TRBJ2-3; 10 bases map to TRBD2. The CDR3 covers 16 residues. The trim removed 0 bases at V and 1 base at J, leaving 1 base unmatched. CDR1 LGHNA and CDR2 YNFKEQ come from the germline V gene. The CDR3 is CASSQDLAGGTDTQYF. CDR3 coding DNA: TGTGCCAGCAGCCAAGATCTAGCGGGAGGCACAGATACGCAGTATTTT.

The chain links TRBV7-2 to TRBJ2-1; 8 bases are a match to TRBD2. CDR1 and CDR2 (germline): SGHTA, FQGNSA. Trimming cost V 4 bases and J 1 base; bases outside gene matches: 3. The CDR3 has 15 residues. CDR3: CASSSIAGSYNEQFF. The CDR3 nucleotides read TGTGCCAGCAGCTCCATAGCGGGGTCCTACAATGAGCAGTTCTTC.